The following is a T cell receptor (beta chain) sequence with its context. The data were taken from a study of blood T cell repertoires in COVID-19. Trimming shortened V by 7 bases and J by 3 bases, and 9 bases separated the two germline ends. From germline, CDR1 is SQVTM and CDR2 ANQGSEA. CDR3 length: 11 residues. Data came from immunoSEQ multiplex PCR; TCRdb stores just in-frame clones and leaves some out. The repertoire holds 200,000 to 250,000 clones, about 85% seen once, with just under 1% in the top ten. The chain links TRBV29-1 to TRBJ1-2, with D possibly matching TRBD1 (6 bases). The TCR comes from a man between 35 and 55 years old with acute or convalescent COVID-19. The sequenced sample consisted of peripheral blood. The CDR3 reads CSGYRDYGYTF. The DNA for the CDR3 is TGCAGCGGGTACAGGGACTATGGCTACACCTTC.